This entry is about one TCR beta chain. Its target is unknown. Data came from immunoSEQ multiplex PCR; TCRdb stores just in-frame clones and leaves some out. The table has roughly 1 million clones, more than 75% seen once. CD45RA-negative memory and CD45RA+ naive subsets were split from the CD4+ cells. This sample was taken from a study of shared clonotypes between healthy human individuals. Overall study: Aged 18 to 49, the donors were a couple of women and a few men. Whole-study results and caveats: Generally, naive subsets came out with larger estimated richness than memory subsets.

The CDR3 has 16 amino acids. In germline, CDR1 is SGHTA, CDR2 FQGNSA. V was clipped by 5 bases and J by 4 bases; unmatched bases: 9. The origin of this receptor is a man aged 18 to 30 in good health. Some clones in this sample may be carry-over from other donors' samples. The V and J genes are TRBV7-2 and TRBJ2-1; TRBD2 aligns across 9 bases. Sequencing was performed on memory CD4+ T cells from PBMCs. Subset indicated: CD45RA-negative fraction. The CDR3 sequence is CASSTFSGRNYNEQFF. CDR3 nucleotide sequence: TGTGCCAGCAGCACCTTTAGCGGGAGAAATTACAATGAGCAGTTCTTC.